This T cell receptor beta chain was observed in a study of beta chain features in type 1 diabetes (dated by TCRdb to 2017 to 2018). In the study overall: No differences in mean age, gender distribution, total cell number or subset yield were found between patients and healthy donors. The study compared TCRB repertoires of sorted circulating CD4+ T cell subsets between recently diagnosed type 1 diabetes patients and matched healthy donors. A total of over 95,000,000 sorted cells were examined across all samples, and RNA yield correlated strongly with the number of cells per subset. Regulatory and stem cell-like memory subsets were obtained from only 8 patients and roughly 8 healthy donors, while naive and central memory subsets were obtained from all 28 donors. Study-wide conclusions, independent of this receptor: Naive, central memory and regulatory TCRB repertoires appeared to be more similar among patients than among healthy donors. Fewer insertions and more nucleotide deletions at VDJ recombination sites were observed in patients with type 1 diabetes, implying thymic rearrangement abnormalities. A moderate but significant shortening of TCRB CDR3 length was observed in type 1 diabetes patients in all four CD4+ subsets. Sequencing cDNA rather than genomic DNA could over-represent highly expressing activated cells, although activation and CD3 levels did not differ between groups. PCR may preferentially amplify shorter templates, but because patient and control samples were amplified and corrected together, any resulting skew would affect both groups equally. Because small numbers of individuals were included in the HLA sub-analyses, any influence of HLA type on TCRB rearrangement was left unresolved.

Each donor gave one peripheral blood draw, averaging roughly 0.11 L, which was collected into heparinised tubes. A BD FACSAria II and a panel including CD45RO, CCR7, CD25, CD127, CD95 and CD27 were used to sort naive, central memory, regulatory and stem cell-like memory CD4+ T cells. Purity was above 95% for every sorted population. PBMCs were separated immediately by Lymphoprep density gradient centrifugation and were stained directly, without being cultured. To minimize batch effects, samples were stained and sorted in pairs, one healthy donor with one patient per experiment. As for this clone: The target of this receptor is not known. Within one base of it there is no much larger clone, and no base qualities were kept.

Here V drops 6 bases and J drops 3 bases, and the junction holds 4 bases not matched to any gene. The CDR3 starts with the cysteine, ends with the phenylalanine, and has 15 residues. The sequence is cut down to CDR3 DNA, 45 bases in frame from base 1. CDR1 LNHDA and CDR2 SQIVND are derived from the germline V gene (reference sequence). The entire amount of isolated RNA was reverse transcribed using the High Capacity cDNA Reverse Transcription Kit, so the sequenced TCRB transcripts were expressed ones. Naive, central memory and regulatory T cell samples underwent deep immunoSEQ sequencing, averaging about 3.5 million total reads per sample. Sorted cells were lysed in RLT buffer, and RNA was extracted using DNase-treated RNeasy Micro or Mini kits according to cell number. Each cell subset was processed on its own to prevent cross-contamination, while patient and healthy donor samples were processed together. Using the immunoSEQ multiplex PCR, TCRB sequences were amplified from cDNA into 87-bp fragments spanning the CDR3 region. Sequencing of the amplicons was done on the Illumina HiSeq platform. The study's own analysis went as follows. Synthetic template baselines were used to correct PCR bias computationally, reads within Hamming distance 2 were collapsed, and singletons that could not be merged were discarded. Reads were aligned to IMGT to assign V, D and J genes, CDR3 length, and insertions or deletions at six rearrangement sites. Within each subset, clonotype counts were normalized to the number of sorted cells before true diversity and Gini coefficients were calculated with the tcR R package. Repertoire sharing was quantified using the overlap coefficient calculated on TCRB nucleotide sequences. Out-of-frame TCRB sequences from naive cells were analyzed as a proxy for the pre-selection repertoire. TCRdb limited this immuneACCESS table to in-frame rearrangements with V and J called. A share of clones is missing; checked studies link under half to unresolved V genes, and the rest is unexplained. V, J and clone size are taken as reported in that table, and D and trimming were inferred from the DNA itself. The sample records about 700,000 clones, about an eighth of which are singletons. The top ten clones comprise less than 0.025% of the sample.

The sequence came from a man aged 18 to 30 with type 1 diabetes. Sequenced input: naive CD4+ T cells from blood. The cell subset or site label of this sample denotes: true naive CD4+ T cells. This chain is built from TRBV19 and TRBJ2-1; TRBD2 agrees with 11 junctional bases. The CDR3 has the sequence CASSPLAGDYNEQFF. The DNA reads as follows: TGTGCCAGTAGCCCACTAGCGGGGGACTACAATGAGCAGTTCTTC.